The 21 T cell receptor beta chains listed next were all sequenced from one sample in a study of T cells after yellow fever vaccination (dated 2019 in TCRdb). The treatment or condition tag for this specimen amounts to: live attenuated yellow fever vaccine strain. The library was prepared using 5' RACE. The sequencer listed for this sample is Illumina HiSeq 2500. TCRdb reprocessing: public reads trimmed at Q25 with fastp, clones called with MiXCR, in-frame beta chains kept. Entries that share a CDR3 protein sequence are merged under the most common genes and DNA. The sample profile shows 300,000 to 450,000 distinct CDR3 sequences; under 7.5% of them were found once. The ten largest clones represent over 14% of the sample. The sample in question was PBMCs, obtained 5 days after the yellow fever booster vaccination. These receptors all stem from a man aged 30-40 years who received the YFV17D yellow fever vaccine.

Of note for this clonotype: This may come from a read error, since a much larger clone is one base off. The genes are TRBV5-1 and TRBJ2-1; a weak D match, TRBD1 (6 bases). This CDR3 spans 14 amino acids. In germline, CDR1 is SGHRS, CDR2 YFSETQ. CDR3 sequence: CASTPEDRYNGQFF. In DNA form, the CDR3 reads TGCGCCAGCACTCCCGAGGACAGATACAATGGGCAGTTCTTC.

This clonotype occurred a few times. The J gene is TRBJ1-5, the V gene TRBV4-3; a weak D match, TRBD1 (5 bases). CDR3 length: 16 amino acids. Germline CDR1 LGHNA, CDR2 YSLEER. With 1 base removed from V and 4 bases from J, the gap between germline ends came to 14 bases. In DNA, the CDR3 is TGCGCCAGCAGCCAAGGAGCGGGGGTGGGGAATCAGCCCCAGCATTTT. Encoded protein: CASSQGAGVGNQPQHF.

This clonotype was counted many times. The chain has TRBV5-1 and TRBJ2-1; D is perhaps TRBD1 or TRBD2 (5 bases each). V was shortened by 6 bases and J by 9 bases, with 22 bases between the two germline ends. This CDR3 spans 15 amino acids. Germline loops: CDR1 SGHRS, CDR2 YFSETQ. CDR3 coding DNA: TGCGCCAGCACCACGTCGGGACCGGATTTAGGTGAGCAGTTCTTC. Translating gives CASTTSGPDLGEQFF.

The CDR3 sequence is CASSLATDVDTEAFF. In nucleotides, the CDR3 is TGCGCCAGCAGCTTGGCGACGGACGTCGACACTGAAGCTTTCTTT. V and J are TRBV5-1 and TRBJ1-1; D not resolved. This CDR3 spans 15 amino acids. The V gene lost 0 bases and the J gene lost 3 bases, with 12 bases spanning the gap. The V gene's germline CDR1 is SGHRS and CDR2 YFSETQ.

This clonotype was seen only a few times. CDR3 sequence (DNA): TGCAGTGCTAGGGGTAGTATAAAAGTTGGCACGCAGTATTTT. The encoded protein is CSARGSIKVGTQYF. V and J are TRBV20-1 and TRBJ2-3; D not certain. The CDR3 runs 14 residues. Deletions cut 3 bases from V and 9 bases from J, with 19 bases between. From germline, CDR1 is DFQATT and CDR2 SNEGSKA (reference sequence).

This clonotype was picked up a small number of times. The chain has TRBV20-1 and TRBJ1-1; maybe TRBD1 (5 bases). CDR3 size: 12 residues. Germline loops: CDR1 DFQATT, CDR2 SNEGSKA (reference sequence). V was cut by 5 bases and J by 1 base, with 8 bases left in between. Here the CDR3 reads CSAVGANTEAFF. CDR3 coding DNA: TGCAGTGCTGTAGGGGCGAACACTGAAGCTTTCTTT.

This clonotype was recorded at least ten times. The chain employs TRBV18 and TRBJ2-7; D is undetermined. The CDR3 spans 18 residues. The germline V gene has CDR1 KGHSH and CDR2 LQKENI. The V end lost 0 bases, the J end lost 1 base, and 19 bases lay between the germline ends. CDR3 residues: CASSPPITDPVLSYEQYF. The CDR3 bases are TGTGCCAGCTCACCACCAATCACAGATCCTGTCCTGTCCTACGAGCAGTACTTC.

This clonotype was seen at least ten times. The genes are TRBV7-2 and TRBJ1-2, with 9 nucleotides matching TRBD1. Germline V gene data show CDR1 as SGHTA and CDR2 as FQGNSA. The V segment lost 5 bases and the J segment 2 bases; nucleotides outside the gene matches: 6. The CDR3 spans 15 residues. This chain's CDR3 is CASSANRGRNYGYTF. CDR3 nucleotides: TGTGCCAGCAGCGCAAACAGGGGGCGGAACTATGGCTACACCTTC.

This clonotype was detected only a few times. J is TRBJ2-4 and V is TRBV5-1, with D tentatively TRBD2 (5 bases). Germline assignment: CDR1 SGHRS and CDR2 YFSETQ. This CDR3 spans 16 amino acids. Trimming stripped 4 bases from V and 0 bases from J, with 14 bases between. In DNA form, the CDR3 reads TGCGCCAGCAGCCAAATGGCTAGCTTAGCCAAAAACATTCAGTACTTC. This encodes CASSQMASLAKNIQYF.

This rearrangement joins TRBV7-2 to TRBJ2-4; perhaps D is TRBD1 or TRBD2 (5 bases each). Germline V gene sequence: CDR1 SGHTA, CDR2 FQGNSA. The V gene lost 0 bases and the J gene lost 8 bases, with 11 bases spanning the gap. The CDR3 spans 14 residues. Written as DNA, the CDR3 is TGTGCCAGCAGCTTAGCGCTGAGGGGTGACATTCAGTACTTC. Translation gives CASSLALRGDIQYF.

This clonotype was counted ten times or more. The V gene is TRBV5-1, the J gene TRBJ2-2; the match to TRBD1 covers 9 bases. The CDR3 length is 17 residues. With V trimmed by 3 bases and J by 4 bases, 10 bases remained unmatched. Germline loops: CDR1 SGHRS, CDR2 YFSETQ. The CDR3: CASSYPPGQGSTGELFF. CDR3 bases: TGCGCCAGCAGCTACCCACCGGGACAGGGTAGCACCGGGGAGCTGTTTTTT.

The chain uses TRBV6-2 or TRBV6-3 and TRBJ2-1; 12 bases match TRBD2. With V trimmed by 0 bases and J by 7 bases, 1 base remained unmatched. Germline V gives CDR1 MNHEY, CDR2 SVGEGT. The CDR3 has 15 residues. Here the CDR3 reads CASSYSTSGRNEQFF. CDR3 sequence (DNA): TGTGCCAGCAGTTACTCGACTAGCGGGAGAAATGAGCAGTTCTTC.

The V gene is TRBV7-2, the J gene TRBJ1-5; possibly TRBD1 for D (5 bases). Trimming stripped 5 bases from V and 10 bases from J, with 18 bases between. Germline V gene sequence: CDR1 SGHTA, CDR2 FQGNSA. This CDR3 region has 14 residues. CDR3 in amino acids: CASSRTSLGEPQHF. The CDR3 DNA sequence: TGTGCCAGCAGCCGAACCTCTCTAGGGGAACCCCAGCATTTT.

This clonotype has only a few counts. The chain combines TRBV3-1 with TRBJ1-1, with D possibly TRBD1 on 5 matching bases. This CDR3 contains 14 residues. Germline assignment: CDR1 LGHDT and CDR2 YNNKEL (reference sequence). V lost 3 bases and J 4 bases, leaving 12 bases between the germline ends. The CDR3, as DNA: TGTGCCAGCAGCCATCCCGGGAGGGGCACTGAAGCTTTCTTT. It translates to CASSHPGRGTEAFF.

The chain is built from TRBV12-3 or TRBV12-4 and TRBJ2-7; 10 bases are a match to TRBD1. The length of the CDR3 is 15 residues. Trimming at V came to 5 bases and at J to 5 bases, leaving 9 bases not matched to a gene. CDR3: CASSPSGQGSHEQYF. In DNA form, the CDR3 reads TGTGCCAGCAGTCCCTCGGGACAGGGGTCCCACGAGCAGTACTTC.

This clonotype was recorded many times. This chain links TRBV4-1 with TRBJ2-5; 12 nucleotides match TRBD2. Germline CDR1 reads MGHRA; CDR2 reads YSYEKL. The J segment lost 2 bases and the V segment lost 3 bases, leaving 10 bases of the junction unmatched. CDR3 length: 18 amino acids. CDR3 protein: CASSHPTSGSHPQETQYF. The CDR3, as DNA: TGCGCCAGCAGCCACCCGACTAGCGGGAGCCACCCTCAAGAGACCCAGTACTTC.

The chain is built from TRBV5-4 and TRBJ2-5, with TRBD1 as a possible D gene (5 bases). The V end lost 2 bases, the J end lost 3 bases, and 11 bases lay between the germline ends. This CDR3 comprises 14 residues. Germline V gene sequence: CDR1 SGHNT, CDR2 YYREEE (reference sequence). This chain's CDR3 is CASSFSQTEETQYF. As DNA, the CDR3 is TGTGCCAGCAGCTTCTCTCAGACAGAAGAGACCCAGTACTTC. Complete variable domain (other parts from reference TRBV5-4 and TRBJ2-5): ETGVTQSPTHLIKTRGQQVTLRCSSQSGHNTVSWYQQALGQGPQFIFQYYREEENGRGNFPPRFSGLQFPNYSSELNVNALELDDSALYLCASSFSQTEETQYFGPGTRLLVL.

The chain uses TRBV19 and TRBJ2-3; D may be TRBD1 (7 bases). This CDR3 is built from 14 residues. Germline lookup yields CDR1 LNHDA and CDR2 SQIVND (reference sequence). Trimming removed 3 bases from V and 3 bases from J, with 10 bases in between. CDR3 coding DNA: TGTGCCAGTAGTATGACAGGGAGGACAGATACGCAGTATTTT. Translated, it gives CASSMTGRTDTQYF.

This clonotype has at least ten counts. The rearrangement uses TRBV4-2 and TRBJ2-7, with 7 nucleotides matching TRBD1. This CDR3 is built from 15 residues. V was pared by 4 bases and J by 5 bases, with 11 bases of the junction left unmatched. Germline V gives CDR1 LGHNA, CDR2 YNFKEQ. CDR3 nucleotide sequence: TGTGCCAGCAGCCTAGCGACAGGGTTTAATAACGAGCAGTACTTC. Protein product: CASSLATGFNNEQYF.

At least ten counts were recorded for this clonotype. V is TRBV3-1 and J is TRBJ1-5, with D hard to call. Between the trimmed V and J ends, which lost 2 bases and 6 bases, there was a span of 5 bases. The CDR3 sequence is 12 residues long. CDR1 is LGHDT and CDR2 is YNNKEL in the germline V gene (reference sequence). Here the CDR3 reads CASSQLGQPQHF. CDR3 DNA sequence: TGTGCCAGCAGCCAACTCGGTCAGCCCCAGCATTTT.

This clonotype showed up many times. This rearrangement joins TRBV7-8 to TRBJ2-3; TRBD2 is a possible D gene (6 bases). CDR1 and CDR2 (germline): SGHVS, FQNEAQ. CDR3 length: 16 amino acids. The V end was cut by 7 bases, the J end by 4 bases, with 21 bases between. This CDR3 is CASTPYSGGGPDTQYF. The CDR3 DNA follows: TGTGCCAGCACCCCCTATAGCGGAGGAGGCCCAGATACGCAGTATTTT.